The entry below describes one T cell receptor beta chain. The antigen remains unidentified. The RNA, roughly 0.5 to 1 ug, was put through reverse transcription using random hexamers. TCRdb reanalysed the immunoSEQ multiplex PCR reads using MiXCR and keeps one entry per CDR3 protein. The sample contains just over 300,000 distinct CDR3 sequences, approximately 90% of which appear only once. This specimen comes from a study of CD8 T cells in Susac syndrome. Notes on the study in general: The study recognized that the number of individuals in its TCR sequencing and HLA analysis was relatively small.

Trimming removed 3 bases from V and 7 bases from J; junction bases left unmatched: 4. The V gene's germline CDR1 is SGHTA and CDR2 FQGNSA. CDR3 length: 15 amino acids. This chain uses TRBV7-2 with TRBJ2-1; 12 bases match TRBD2. The sequence derives from a human donor with multiple sclerosis. Sequences were obtained from CD4+ T cells from PBMCs. CDR3 sequence: CASSLTSGSSNEQFF. The CDR3 DNA follows: TGTGCCAGCAGCTTGACTAGCGGGAGTAGTAATGAGCAGTTCTTC. Using reference TRBV7-2 and TRBJ2-1 for the parts outside the CDR3, the full variable domain is GAGVSQSPSNKVTEKGKDVELRCDPISGHTALYWYRQSLGQGLEFLIYFQGNSAPDKSGLPSDRFSAERTGGSVSTLTIQRTQQEDSAVYLCASSLTSGSSNEQFFGPGTRLTVL.